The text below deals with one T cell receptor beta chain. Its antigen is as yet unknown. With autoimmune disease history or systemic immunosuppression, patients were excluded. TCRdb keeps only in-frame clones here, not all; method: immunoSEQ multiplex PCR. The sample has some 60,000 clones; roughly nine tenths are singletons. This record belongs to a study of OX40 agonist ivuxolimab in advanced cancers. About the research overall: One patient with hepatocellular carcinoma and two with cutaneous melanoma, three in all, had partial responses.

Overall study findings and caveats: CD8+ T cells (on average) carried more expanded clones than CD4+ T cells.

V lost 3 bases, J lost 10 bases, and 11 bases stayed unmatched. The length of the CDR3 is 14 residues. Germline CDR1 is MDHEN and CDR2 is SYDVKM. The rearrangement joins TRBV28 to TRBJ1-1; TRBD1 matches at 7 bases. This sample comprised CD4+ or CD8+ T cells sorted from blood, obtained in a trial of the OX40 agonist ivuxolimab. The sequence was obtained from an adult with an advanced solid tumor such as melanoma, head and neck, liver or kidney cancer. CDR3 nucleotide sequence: TGTGCCAGCAGTTTGGCGGGACAGTACGACGGAGCTTTCTTT. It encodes CASSLAGQYDGAFF.